This TCR beta chain was sequenced during a study of blood T cell repertoires in COVID-19. This table comes from immunoSEQ multiplex PCR, and its TCRdb copy is limited to in-frame clones, with some not included. The data contain over 200,000 clones, 88% of them singletons. The table lists this clone with a few counts. V shed 1 base and J shed 0 bases, with 10 bases lying between them. Germline assignment: CDR1 SGHRS and CDR2 YFSETQ. The CDR3 has 16 residues. This sequence originates from a woman in her fifties or sixties with acute or convalescent COVID-19. The chain carries TRBV5-1 and TRBJ2-2, with D possibly TRBD2 on 5 matching bases. The sample consisted of peripheral blood. CDR3: CASSLLWGANTGELFF. As DNA, the CDR3 is TGCGCCAGCAGCTTGCTTTGGGGAGCGAACACCGGGGAGCTGTTTTTT.